The 15 T cell receptor beta chains listed next were all sequenced from one sample in a study of siplizumab effects on memory and regulatory T cells. Clones were sequenced by immunoSEQ multiplex PCR, and TCRdb holds only the in-frame ones, with some missing. The table has some 81,000 clones, more than 85% seen once. The material sequenced was CD8+ T cells sorted from blood. Source of these receptors: a human donor in good health.

The chain links TRBV19 to TRBJ1-1; D remains unclear. CDR3 length: 13 amino acids. CDR1 and CDR2 from the germline V gene are LNHDA and SQIVND (reference sequence). Trimming removed 7 bases at V and 11 bases at J, with 20 bases between. CDR3 amino acids: CASNHGPLGDAFF. The CDR3 nucleotides are TGTGCCAGTAATCACGGGCCCTTGGGTGACGCTTTCTTT.

V gene TRBV4-1 combines with J gene TRBJ1-2; 11 bases match TRBD1. V trimming: 1 base; J trimming: 7 bases; junction bases outside the gene matches: 8. The CDR3 totals 16 residues. The germline gives CDR1 MGHRA, CDR2 YSYEKL. The CDR3 loop reads CASSQVAAGTGGGYTF. In nucleotides, the CDR3 is TGCGCCAGCAGCCAAGTAGCTGCCGGGACAGGGGGTGGCTACACCTTC.

This chain links TRBV9 with TRBJ2-1; possible D gene TRBD2, 5 bases. The CDR3 is 17 residues long. Per the germline V gene, CDR1 is SGDLS and CDR2 is YYNGEE. V lost 3 bases to trimming and J lost 0 bases, with 16 bases between them. DNA for the CDR3: TGTGCCAGCAGCGCCGCACTCTCCGGGGACTCCTACAATGAGCAGTTCTTC. Translating gives CASSAALSGDSYNEQFF.

This chain links TRBV9 with TRBJ1-2, with 8 bases matching TRBD1. Trimming took 5 bases from V and 7 from J; bases not matched to a gene: 7. Germline V lookup: CDR1 SGDLS, CDR2 YYNGEE. The CDR3 has 13 amino acids. The CDR3 nucleotides read TGTGCCAGCAGTCCGGACAGGGCCTTTGGCTACACCTTC. Protein sequence: CASSPDRAFGYTF.

J is TRBJ2-7 and V is TRBV5-5; D is uncertain. V was clipped by 0 bases and J by 2 bases, with 12 bases between them. This CDR3 has 15 amino acids. The V gene's germline CDR1 is SGHKS and CDR2 YYEKEE (reference sequence). CDR3: CASSLAGGRAYEQYF. The CDR3 nucleotides read TGTGCCAGCAGCTTGGCCGGTGGCAGAGCCTACGAGCAGTACTTC.

The chain recombines TRBV6-6 with TRBJ1-5; no firm D call. CDR3 size: 13 residues. Trimming took 4 bases from V and 9 from J, leaving 13 bases between them. The germline CDR1 and CDR2 sequences are MNHNY and SVGAGI (reference sequence). The CDR3 DNA reads TGTGCCAGCAGTTTAGACACCCGGACGCCCCAGCATTTT. Protein product: CASSLDTRTPQHF.

CDR3 sequence (DNA): TGCGCCAGCAGCCAAGTTGCGGGAGACGAGACCCAGTACTTC. It translates to CASSQVAGDETQYF. This chain uses TRBV4-1 with TRBJ2-5, with TRBD2 identical over 7 bases. Germline CDR1 and CDR2: MGHRA and YSYEKL. The CDR3 covers 14 residues. Germline trimming cut 1 base from V and 5 bases from J; bases unmatched to any gene: 4.

This sequence joins TRBV6-5 and TRBJ2-3; 8 nucleotides line up with TRBD1. V shed 9 bases, J shed 4 bases, and the junction held 3 bases outside the gene matches. This CDR3 region has 12 residues. Germline assignment: CDR1 MNHEY and CDR2 SVGAGI. The DNA for the CDR3 is TGTGCCAGTTGGACAGGGTCAGATACGCAGTATTTT. It encodes CASWTGSDTQYF.

The V call is TRBV15, the J call TRBJ1-2; 7 bases agree with TRBD1. Losses at the gene ends were 4 bases for V and 6 bases for J; bases not matched to a gene: 11. CDR3 length: 15 residues. CDR1 LNHNV and CDR2 YYDKDF come from the germline V gene (reference sequence). The CDR3 DNA reads TGTGCCACCAGCACGAGGACAGGTCTCCTTGATGGCTACACCTTC. Its translation is CATSTRTGLLDGYTF. Using reference TRBV15 and TRBJ1-2 for the parts outside the CDR3, the full variable domain is DAMVIQNPRYQVTQFGKPVTLSCSQTLNHNVMYWYQQKSSQAPKLLFHYYDKDFNNEADTPDNFQSRRPNTSFCFLDIRSPGLGDTAMYLCATSTRTGLLDGYTFGSGTRLTVV.

The V call is TRBV28, the J call TRBJ2-7; tentatively, D is TRBD1 or TRBD2 (5 bases each). The CDR3 consists of 14 residues. The germline V gene encodes CDR1 MDHEN and CDR2 SYDVKM. V lost 7 bases, J lost 2 bases, and 15 bases lay in between. The CDR3 region has the DNA TGTGCCAGCACCCTGGGACGGCTAACCTACGAGCAGTACTTC. Translation gives CASTLGRLTYEQYF.

The chain couples TRBV7-9 to TRBJ1-1, with D possibly TRBD1 on 5 matching bases. This CDR3 has 13 residues. The germline V and J ends were trimmed by 0 bases and 8 bases, with 10 bases remaining between them. Germline V gene lookup returns CDR1 SEHNR and CDR2 FQNEAQ (reference sequence). For the CDR3, the DNA is TGTGCCAGCAGCTTAGCGACGACAGAAGAAGCTTTCTTT. Residues: CASSLATTEEAFF.

This rearrangement joins TRBV7-8 to TRBJ2-7; TRBD1 agrees at 7 bases. Trimming cost V 3 bases and J 2 bases; bases outside gene matches: 13. The CDR3 has 17 residues. Germline V lookup: CDR1 SGHVS, CDR2 FQNEAQ. The CDR3 coding sequence is TGTGCCAGCAGCTTCGACAGGGTTGGAACCTCCCCCTACGAGCAGTACTTC. Protein product: CASSFDRVGTSPYEQYF. Together with reference TRBV7-8 and TRBJ2-7, the CDR3 gives the full variable domain: GAGVSQSPRYKVAKRGQDVALRCDPISGHVSLFWYQQALGQGPEFLTYFQNEAQLDKSGLPSDRFFAERPEGSVSTLKIQRTQQEDSAVYLCASSFDRVGTSPYEQYFGPGTRLTVT.

The chain couples TRBV7-8 to TRBJ2-3; maybe TRBD2 (5 bases). V shed 5 bases and J shed 5 bases, with 20 bases lying between them. This CDR3 is built from 16 residues. The germline CDR1 and CDR2 sequences are SGHVS and FQNEAQ. CDR3 region: CASSPEGLTTGDTQYF. As DNA, the CDR3 is TGTGCCAGCAGCCCGGAAGGACTCACTACGGGAGATACGCAGTATTTT.

V gene TRBV7-8 combines with J gene TRBJ2-1, with TRBD1 matching over 9 bases. This CDR3 spans 16 amino acids. The trim removed 4 bases at V and 4 bases at J, leaving 8 bases unmatched. Germline V gene data show CDR1 as SGHVS and CDR2 as FQNEAQ. CDR3 sequence reads: CASSSSPGTGYNEQFF. CDR3 coding DNA: TGTGCCAGCAGCTCAAGCCCCGGGACAGGGTACAATGAGCAGTTCTTC.

The rearrangement joins TRBV6-5 to TRBJ2-7; the D gene is possibly TRBD2 (5 bases). In germline, CDR1 is MNHEY, CDR2 SVGAGI. The CDR3 is made up of 14 amino acids. Trimming took 2 bases from V and 0 from J, leaving 8 bases between them. Here the CDR3 reads CASSYIGSSYEQYF. The CDR3 region has the DNA TGTGCCAGCAGTTACATTGGGAGCTCCTACGAGCAGTACTTC.